Below are 23 T cell receptor beta chains sequenced from a single sample in a study of CD8 T cells in Susac syndrome. RNA totalling about 0.5 to 1 ug underwent reverse transcription with random hexamers. MiXCR, applied by TCRdb to the immunoSEQ multiplex PCR reads, yields one record per CDR3 protein. The table has about 110,000 distinct CDR3 sequences, roughly 95% seen once. The sample consisted of CD8+ T cells from PBMCs. Every receptor here comes from a human donor with Susac syndrome.

This clonotype was found once. The chain links TRBV6-6 to TRBJ1-5; 7 bases match TRBD1. Per the germline V gene, CDR1 is MNHNY and CDR2 is SVGAGI (reference sequence). The CDR3 extends over 14 amino acids. Losses at the gene ends were 2 bases for V and 7 bases for J; bases not matched to a gene: 5. The CDR3 DNA sequence: TGTGCCAGCAGTTACGGAGGGGGCGACCAGCCCCAGCATTTT. Encoded protein: CASSYGGGDQPQHF.

The gene calls are TRBV13 and TRBJ2-7, with D possibly being TRBD1 (6 bases). Trimming shortened V by 5 bases and J by 0 bases, and 14 bases separated the two germline ends. The CDR3 is 15 residues long. Germline lookup yields CDR1 PRHDT and CDR2 FYEKMQ (reference sequence). CDR3 loop: CASSVHRDTSYEQYF. The CDR3 nucleotides read TGTGCCAGCAGCGTGCACCGGGACACCTCCTACGAGCAGTACTTC.

J is TRBJ1-2 and V is TRBV27; D is unresolved. The CDR3 consists of 15 residues. The V end lost 0 bases, the J end lost 6 bases, and 14 bases lay between the germline ends. The germline V gene encodes CDR1 MNHEY and CDR2 SMNVEV (reference sequence). The CDR3: CASSLSNPAVNGYTF. CDR3 DNA: TGTGCCAGCAGTTTATCGAACCCCGCGGTGAATGGCTACACCTTC.

V gene TRBV9 combines with J gene TRBJ2-3, with 8 bases aligning to TRBD2. The ends lost 3 bases at V and 6 bases at J; junction bases unmatched: 9. CDR3 length: 15 residues. Per germline, CDR1 SGDLS and CDR2 YYNGEE. CDR3 loop: CASSAAGTGGDTQYF. CDR3 sequence (DNA): TGTGCCAGCAGCGCCGCCGGGACGGGGGGGGATACGCAGTATTTT. Supplemented by reference TRBV9 and TRBJ2-3, the full variable domain reads DSGVTQTPKHLITATGQRVTLRCSPRSGDLSVYWYQQSLDQGLQFLIQYYNGEERAKGNILERFSAQQFPDLHSELNLSSLELGDSALYFCASSAAGTGGDTQYFGPGTRLTVL.

The chain has TRBV12-3 or TRBV12-4 and TRBJ2-1, with 10 positions matching TRBD2. The trim removed 8 bases at V and 8 bases at J, leaving 9 bases unmatched. CDR3 length equals 14 residues. CDR3 sequence: CASDWSGGADEQFF. CDR3 nucleotide sequence: TGTGCCAGCGACTGGAGCGGGGGGGCCGATGAGCAGTTCTTC.

This chain links TRBV9 with TRBJ2-3; TRBD2 is a possible D gene (5 bases). Per the germline V gene, CDR1 is SGDLS and CDR2 is YYNGEE. The CDR3 has 15 amino acids. Trimming stripped 0 bases from V and 5 bases from J, with 13 bases between. The CDR3 nucleotides read TGTGCCAGCAGCGTAGAAGCGGCGGGTGAAGATACGCAGTATTTT. Protein: CASSVEAAGEDTQYF.

The rearrangement links TRBV7-2 to TRBJ2-7; no reliable D call. This CDR3 comprises 15 residues. Per the germline V gene, CDR1 is SGHTA and CDR2 is FQGNSA. V dropped 1 base and J dropped 0 bases, with 10 bases sitting between them. The DNA for the CDR3 is TGTGCCAGCAGCTTAGAGGCTCTGGCCTCCTACGAGCAGTACTTC. Protein: CASSLEALASYEQYF.

This chain joins TRBV6-6 and TRBJ2-7; no definite D call. CDR3 length: 13 residues. Germline V lookup: CDR1 MNHNY, CDR2 SVGAGI (reference sequence). Trimming pared 1 base from V and 4 bases from J, leaving 8 bases between. The CDR3 DNA sequence: TGTGCCAGCAGTTACTTCGCCCGGTACGAGCAGTACTTC. Its translation: CASSYFARYEQYF.

The chain combines TRBV7-3 with TRBJ2-2, with D perhaps TRBD1 (5 bases). CDR3 length equals 15 residues. Germline assignment: CDR1 SGHTA and CDR2 FQGTGA. V was trimmed by 0 bases and J by 1 base, leaving 6 bases between them. CDR3 region: CASSLTTENTGELFF. The DNA for the CDR3 is TGTGCCAGCAGCTTAACGACAGAGAACACCGGGGAGCTGTTTTTT.

The rearrangement uses TRBV6-5 and TRBJ1-2, with TRBD1 identical over 8 bases. Per the germline V gene, CDR1 is MNHEY and CDR2 is SVGAGI. The ends lost 6 bases at V and 5 bases at J; junction bases unmatched: 8. CDR3 length: 14 residues. CDR3 nucleotides: TGTGCCAGCAGAGACGGACAGGGAGGGTATGGCTACACCTTC. Its translation: CASRDGQGGYGYTF.

This clonotype was found once. The chain has TRBV18 and TRBJ2-5; 7 bases agree with TRBD2. Trimming at V came to 3 bases and at J to 4 bases, leaving 11 bases not matched to a gene. The germline V gene has CDR1 KGHSH and CDR2 LQKENI. CDR3 length: 16 residues. CDR3 region: CASSPRGPERGETQYF. In DNA form, the CDR3 reads TGTGCCAGCTCACCGCGAGGACCCGAGCGGGGAGAGACCCAGTACTTC. Variable domain in full (rest from reference TRBV18 and TRBJ2-5): NAGVMQNPRHLVRRRGQEARLRCSPMKGHSHVYWYRQLPEEGLKFMVYLQKENIIDESGMPKERFSAEFPKEGPSILRIQQVVRGDSAAYFCASSPRGPERGETQYFGPGTRLLVL.

V is TRBV3-1 and J is TRBJ2-1; D is unresolved. Germline V CDR1 and CDR2: LGHDT, YNNKEL (reference sequence). This CDR3 is 16 amino acids long. The ends were cut back, 1 base at V and 4 bases at J, with 14 bases in the middle. CDR3 loop: CASSQVWMGAYNEQFF. The CDR3 nucleotides read TGTGCCAGCAGCCAAGTCTGGATGGGCGCATACAATGAGCAGTTCTTC.

CDR3 DNA: TGTGCCAGCAGTCGCGGACTGGGGGGGGAGACCCAGTACTTC. This sequence encodes CASSRGLGGETQYF. The chain uses TRBV6-2 or TRBV6-3 and TRBJ2-5, with 7 bases lining up with TRBD2. Germline V gene lookup returns CDR1 MNHEY and CDR2 SVGEGT. This CDR3 has 14 amino acids. J gave up 5 bases and V 5 bases, and 8 bases lay outside the gene matches.

The chain employs TRBV3-1 and TRBJ1-6; weak D call: TRBD1 (5 bases). The CDR3 totals 16 residues. V dropped 0 bases and J dropped 5 bases, with 11 bases sitting between them. Germline V lookup: CDR1 LGHDT, CDR2 YNNKEL (reference sequence). CDR3 sequence: CASSQDLGRHNSPLHF. As DNA, the CDR3 is TGTGCCAGCAGCCAAGATTTGGGACGGCATAATTCACCCCTCCACTTT. The variable domain in full, with the rest retrieved from reference TRBV3-1 and TRBJ1-6, is DTAVSQTPKYLVTQMGNDKSIKCEQNLGHDTMYWYKQDSKKFLKIMFSYNNKELIINETVPNRFSPKSPDKAHLNLHINSLELGDSAVYFCASSQDLGRHNSPLHFGNGTRLTVT.

The rearrangement uses TRBV29-1 and TRBJ1-1; 8 nucleotides agree with TRBD1. CDR3 size: 11 residues. The V and J ends lost 7 bases and 4 bases, in that order; junction bases with no gene match: 2. The germline gives CDR1 SQVTM, CDR2 ANQGSEA. For the CDR3, the DNA is TGCAGCGGCACAGGGGGCACTGAAGCTTTCTTT. Its translation: CSGTGGTEAFF.

The rearrangement joins TRBV29-1 to TRBJ1-1; D is perhaps TRBD1 (5 bases). V was cut by 7 bases and J by 2 bases, with 8 bases left in between. Germline V gives CDR1 SQVTM, CDR2 ANQGSEA. The CDR3 is 11 amino acids. CDR3 DNA: TGCAGCGGAGGGGTCAACACTGAAGCTTTCTTT. Encoded protein: CSGGVNTEAFF.

The chain carries TRBV9 and TRBJ2-5, with 8 bases matching TRBD2. The CDR3 contains 15 residues. J lost 2 bases, V lost 0 bases, and 3 bases had no gene match. Germline V gene sequence: CDR1 SGDLS, CDR2 YYNGEE. The DNA of the CDR3 is TGTGCCAGCAGCGTAGACAGCGGGGGACAAGAGACCCAGTACTTC. Its protein product is CASSVDSGGQETQYF.

The chain links TRBV7-9 to TRBJ1-1; TRBD1 is a possible D gene (5 bases). CDR3 length equals 15 residues. V was cut by 1 base and J by 4 bases, with 13 bases left in between. In germline, CDR1 is SEHNR, CDR2 FQNEAQ (reference sequence). This chain's CDR3 is CASSLVRAGSTEAFF. Written as DNA, the CDR3 is TGTGCCAGCAGCTTAGTTAGGGCAGGGAGCACTGAAGCTTTCTTT.

The chain has TRBV20-1 and TRBJ1-1, with D maybe TRBD1 (6 bases). V dropped 1 base and J dropped 1 base, with 16 bases sitting between them. The germline gives CDR1 DFQATT, CDR2 SNEGSKA (reference sequence). The CDR3 consists of 16 residues. CDR3 region: CSARGKGGLGNTEAFF. DNA of the CDR3: TGCAGTGCTAGAGGAAAAGGGGGGCTGGGGAACACTGAAGCTTTCTTT.

V is TRBV9 and J is TRBJ1-2; 7 bases fit TRBD1. Germline CDR1 and CDR2: SGDLS and YYNGEE. V lost 4 bases to trimming and J lost 2 bases; unmatched junction nucleotides: 8. This CDR3 comprises 15 residues. The CDR3 coding sequence is TGTGCCAGCAGCCCTGGGACAGTTAGGAACTATGGCTACACCTTC. This codes for CASSPGTVRNYGYTF.

The rearrangement links TRBV11-2 to TRBJ2-5, with 7 bases lining up with TRBD2. The CDR3 loop spans 14 amino acids. Losses at the gene ends were 3 bases for V and 5 bases for J; bases not matched to a gene: 6. CDR1 is SGHAT, CDR2 FQNNGV, per germline. Here the CDR3 DNA reads TGTGCCAGCAGCTTCCAGGAAGCGGGGGAGACCCAGTACTTC. Translated: CASSFQEAGETQYF.

The DNA of the CDR3 is TGCGCCAGCAGCCAAGATATGGGACAGGGGGCAGATACGCAGTATTTT. Protein product: CASSQDMGQGADTQYF. V is TRBV4-3 and J is TRBJ2-3, with 11 bases that match TRBD1. The CDR3 is 16 amino acids. V shed 0 bases, J shed 4 bases, and the junction held 3 bases outside the gene matches. Germline V CDR1 and CDR2: LGHNA, YSLEER.

This sequence joins TRBV7-8 and TRBJ2-1; TRBD2 agrees at 9 bases. There are 15 residues in the CDR3. The junction had 8 bases not matched to a gene; V was cut back by 1 base and J by 10 bases. CDR1 is SGHVS and CDR2 is FQNEAQ in the germline V gene. CDR3: CASSLVGGGAGEQFF. CDR3 sequence (DNA): TGTGCCAGCAGCTTAGTCGGCGGGGGGGCTGGGGAGCAGTTCTTC.